This T cell receptor (beta chain) stems from a study of T cell clones after liver transplantation. Across the study: Blood was drawn pre-transplant, before withdrawal, and after full or failed withdrawal.

Notes on the study in general: In a couple of subjects, few donor cells limited the measurable donor-reactive repertoire. A significant post-transplant drop in circulating graft-donor-reactive CD4 TCRbeta sequences occurred in most of the 8 subjects.

Clones were sequenced by immunoSEQ multiplex PCR, and TCRdb holds only the in-frame ones, with some missing. The sample records more than 20,000 clones, about 77% being singletons. Germline CDR1 GTSNPN, CDR2 SVGIG (reference sequence). The CDR3 totals 14 residues. V was clipped by 5 bases and J by 0 bases, with 12 bases between them. This clone was seen repeatedly, ten times or more. Its cognate antigen is unknown. The clonotype comes from a human patient who received a liver transplant. Some T cells may be the graft donor's. The source material was CD8+ T cells from blood, sampled more than 53 months after liver transplant. This rearrangement joins TRBV30 to TRBJ2-3; D is perhaps TRBD1 (6 bases). The CDR3 is CAWGWTASTDTQYF. The CDR3 nucleotides read TGTGCCTGGGGGTGGACAGCGAGCACAGATACGCAGTATTTT. The full variable domain, rest sourced from reference TRBV30 and TRBJ2-3, is SQTIHQWPATLVQPVGSPLSLECTVEGTSNPNLYWYRQAAGRGLQLLFYSVGIGQISSEVPQNLSASRPQDRQFILSSKKLLLSDSGFYLCAWGWTASTDTQYFGPGTRLTVL.